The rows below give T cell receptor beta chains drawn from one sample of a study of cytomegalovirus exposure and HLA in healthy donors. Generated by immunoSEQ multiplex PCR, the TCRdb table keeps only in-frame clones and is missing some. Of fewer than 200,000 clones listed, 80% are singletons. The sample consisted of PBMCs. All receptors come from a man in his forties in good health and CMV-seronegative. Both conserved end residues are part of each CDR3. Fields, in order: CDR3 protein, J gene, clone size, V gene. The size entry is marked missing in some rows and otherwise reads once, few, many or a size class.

CDR3aa: CASTLVGKSYNSPLHF; j_gene: TRBJ1-6; abundance: .; v_gene: TRBV27
CDR3aa: CASRDSYNSPLHF; j_gene: TRBJ1-6; abundance: .; v_gene: TRBV27
CDR3aa: CAWSPPGTSGRETQYF; j_gene: TRBJ2-5; abundance: .; v_gene: TRBV30
CDR3aa: CASSSGLAGGYQETQYF; j_gene: TRBJ2-5; abundance: .; v_gene: TRBV7-9
CDR3aa: CASSPTGVRIEQYF; j_gene: TRBJ2-7; abundance: .; v_gene: TRBV7-6
CDR3aa: CASSYGGPGNTEAFF; j_gene: TRBJ1-1; abundance: .; v_gene: TRBV7-3
CDR3aa: CASSDQGIETQYF; j_gene: TRBJ2-5; abundance: .; v_gene: TRBV25-1
CDR3aa: CASSFGAGRGYNEQFF; j_gene: TRBJ2-1; abundance: .; v_gene: TRBV7-2
CDR3aa: CASSRTGGGDQPQHF; j_gene: TRBJ1-5; abundance: .; v_gene: TRBV5-6
CDR3aa: CASGPGSYGYYGYTF; j_gene: TRBJ1-2; abundance: .; v_gene: TRBV12-5
CDR3aa: CASSSAYTPSGRYNEQFF; j_gene: TRBJ2-1; abundance: few; v_gene: TRBV27
CDR3aa: CASSIWTGGRNYGYTF; j_gene: TRBJ1-2; abundance: .; v_gene: TRBV7-9
CDR3aa: CASSDYGRGPHNEQFF; j_gene: TRBJ2-1; abundance: .; v_gene: TRBV25-1
CDR3aa: CASSPGDIQETQYF; j_gene: TRBJ2-5; abundance: once; v_gene: TRBV9
CDR3aa: CASSLQGLTEAFF; j_gene: TRBJ1-1; abundance: .; v_gene: TRBV27
CDR3aa: CASSESGQGRDNEQFF; j_gene: TRBJ2-1; abundance: .; v_gene: TRBV10-1
CDR3aa: CASSQRTGNEQYF; j_gene: TRBJ2-7; abundance: .; v_gene: TRBV4-3
CDR3aa: CASSEGWSNQPQHF; j_gene: TRBJ1-5; abundance: .; v_gene: TRBV2
CDR3aa: CAWSTRGRGPNEQFF; j_gene: TRBJ2-1; abundance: .; v_gene: TRBV30
CDR3aa: CAGTGTNTEAFF; j_gene: TRBJ1-1; abundance: .; v_gene: TRBV21-1
CDR3aa: CASSGLAGGRETQYF; j_gene: TRBJ2-5; abundance: .; v_gene: TRBV2
CDR3aa: CASSQATRQGQETQYF; j_gene: TRBJ2-5; abundance: .; v_gene: TRBV5-6
CDR3aa: CASSPPTSFLFDEQFF; j_gene: TRBJ2-1; abundance: .; v_gene: TRBV25-1
CDR3aa: CASSEVAAGYNEQFF; j_gene: TRBJ2-1; abundance: .; v_gene: TRBV2
CDR3aa: CASSISGTAAYEQYF; j_gene: TRBJ2-7; abundance: .; v_gene: TRBV19
CDR3aa: CASSTPLRATNEKLFF; j_gene: TRBJ1-4; abundance: .; v_gene: TRBV19
CDR3aa: CAIRGGGRDAADTQYF; j_gene: TRBJ2-3; abundance: .; v_gene: TRBV10-3
CDR3aa: CASSPDRGAGANVLTF; j_gene: TRBJ2-6; abundance: .; v_gene: TRBV19
CDR3aa: CASSSGQGWGYTF; j_gene: TRBJ1-2; abundance: .; v_gene: TRBV7-9
CDR3aa: CASSSLGGNVYEQYF; j_gene: TRBJ2-7; abundance: few; v_gene: TRBV18
CDR3aa: CASSWQGYSNQPQHF; j_gene: TRBJ1-5; abundance: .; v_gene: TRBV5-8
CDR3aa: CASSLGGVAYEQYF; j_gene: TRBJ2-7; abundance: .; v_gene: TRBV5-4
CDR3aa: CAISEFGEGLIYNEQFF; j_gene: TRBJ2-1; abundance: .; v_gene: TRBV10-3
CDR3aa: CASSLDRGSGGDQYF; j_gene: TRBJ2-5; abundance: few; v_gene: TRBV7-8
CDR3aa: CSVLKGAMNTEAFF; j_gene: TRBJ1-1; abundance: .; v_gene: TRBV29-1
CDR3aa: CASSEGTSGDNEQFF; j_gene: TRBJ2-1; abundance: .; v_gene: TRBV10-1
CDR3aa: CASSIQGIANGYTF; j_gene: TRBJ1-2; abundance: .; v_gene: TRBV19
CDR3aa: CASSQGILAWGNQPQHF; j_gene: TRBJ1-5; abundance: .; v_gene: TRBV4-1
CDR3aa: CASSIVGDYLGELFF; j_gene: TRBJ2-2; abundance: .; v_gene: TRBV19
CDR3aa: CASSQGTGGYGYTF; j_gene: TRBJ1-2; abundance: .; v_gene: TRBV4-3
CDR3aa: CASSRPGLSDEKLFF; j_gene: TRBJ1-4; abundance: .; v_gene: TRBV6-5
CDR3aa: CASSLPSGRTETQYF; j_gene: TRBJ2-5; abundance: .; v_gene: TRBV28
CDR3aa: CSVEDLPGNYGYTF; j_gene: TRBJ1-2; abundance: .; v_gene: TRBV29-1
CDR3aa: CSVEVRTSGSKTQYF; j_gene: TRBJ2-5; abundance: once; v_gene: TRBV29-1
CDR3aa: CASSPGLAGAIEQYF; j_gene: TRBJ2-7; abundance: few; v_gene: TRBV2
CDR3aa: CASSLGRGGPSTGELFF; j_gene: TRBJ2-2; abundance: few; v_gene: TRBV7-2
CDR3aa: CASSQDAGPYEQYF; j_gene: TRBJ2-7; abundance: .; v_gene: TRBV4-3
CDR3aa: CASSPNESIDEQFF; j_gene: TRBJ2-1; abundance: few; v_gene: TRBV18
CDR3aa: CSVRTGTNTEAFF; j_gene: TRBJ1-1; abundance: .; v_gene: TRBV29-1
CDR3aa: CASSFGGRDYEQYF; j_gene: TRBJ2-7; abundance: .; v_gene: TRBV11-1
CDR3aa: CASTPPGQGGGYTF; j_gene: TRBJ1-2; abundance: .; v_gene: TRBV19